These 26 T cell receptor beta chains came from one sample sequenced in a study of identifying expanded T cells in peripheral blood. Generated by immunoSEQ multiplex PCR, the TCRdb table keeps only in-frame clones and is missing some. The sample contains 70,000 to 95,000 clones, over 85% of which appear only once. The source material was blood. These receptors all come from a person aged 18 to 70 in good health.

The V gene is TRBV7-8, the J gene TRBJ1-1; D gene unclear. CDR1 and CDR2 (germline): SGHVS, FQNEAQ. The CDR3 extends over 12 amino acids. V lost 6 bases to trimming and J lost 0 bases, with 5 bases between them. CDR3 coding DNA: TGTGCCAGCAGTCGAATGAACACTGAAGCTTTCTTT. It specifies CASSRMNTEAFF. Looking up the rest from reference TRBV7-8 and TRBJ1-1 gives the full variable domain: GAGVSQSPRYKVAKRGQDVALRCDPISGHVSLFWYQQALGQGPEFLTYFQNEAQLDKSGLPSDRFFAERPEGSVSTLKIQRTQQEDSAVYLCASSRMNTEAFFGQGTRLTVV.

In DNA, the CDR3 is TGTGCCACCAAATCATCCCCGGCCGATCATAATGAAAAACTGTTTTTT. As protein: CATKSSPADHNEKLFF. The V and J genes are TRBV15 and TRBJ1-4; no clear D. Between the trimmed V and J ends, which lost 7 bases and 4 bases, there was a span of 19 bases. Germline V gene sequence: CDR1 LNHNV, CDR2 YYDKDF (reference sequence). The CDR3 sequence is 16 residues long.

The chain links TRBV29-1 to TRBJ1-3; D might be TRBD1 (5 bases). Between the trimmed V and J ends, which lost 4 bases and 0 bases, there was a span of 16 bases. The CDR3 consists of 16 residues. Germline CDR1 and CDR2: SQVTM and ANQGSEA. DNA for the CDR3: TGCAGCGTTGGCGGGGCCTACACCGGCTCTGGAAACACCATATATTTT. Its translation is CSVGGAYTGSGNTIYF.

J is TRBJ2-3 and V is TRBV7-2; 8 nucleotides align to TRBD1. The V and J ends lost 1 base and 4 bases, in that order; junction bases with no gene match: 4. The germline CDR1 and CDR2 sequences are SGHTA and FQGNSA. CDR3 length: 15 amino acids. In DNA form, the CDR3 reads TGTGCCAGCAGCTTAGGAGGACAGGGTTCAGATACGCAGTATTTT. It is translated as CASSLGGQGSDTQYF.

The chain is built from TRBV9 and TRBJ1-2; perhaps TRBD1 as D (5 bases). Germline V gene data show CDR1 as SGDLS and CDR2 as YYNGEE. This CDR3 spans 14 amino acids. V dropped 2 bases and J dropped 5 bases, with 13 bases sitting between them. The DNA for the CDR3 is TGTGCCAGCAGCGTCGATTTAACAGGATATGGCTACACCTTC. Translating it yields CASSVDLTGYGYTF. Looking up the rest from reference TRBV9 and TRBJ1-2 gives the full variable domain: DSGVTQTPKHLITATGQRVTLRCSPRSGDLSVYWYQQSLDQGLQFLIQYYNGEERAKGNILERFSAQQFPDLHSELNLSSLELGDSALYFCASSVDLTGYGYTFGSGTRLTVV.

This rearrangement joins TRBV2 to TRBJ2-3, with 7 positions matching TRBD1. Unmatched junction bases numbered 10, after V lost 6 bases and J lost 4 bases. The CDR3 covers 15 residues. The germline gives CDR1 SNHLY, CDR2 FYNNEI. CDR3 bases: TGTGCCAGCAGGGGTGACAGGGATCAAGCAGATACGCAGTATTTT. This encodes CASRGDRDQADTQYF.

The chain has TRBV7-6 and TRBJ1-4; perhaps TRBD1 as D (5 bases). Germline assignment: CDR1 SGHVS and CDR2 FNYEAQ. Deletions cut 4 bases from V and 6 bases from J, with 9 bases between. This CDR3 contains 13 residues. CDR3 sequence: CASSSGTHEKLFF. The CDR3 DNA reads TGTGCCAGCAGCTCCGGGACCCATGAAAAACTGTTTTTT.

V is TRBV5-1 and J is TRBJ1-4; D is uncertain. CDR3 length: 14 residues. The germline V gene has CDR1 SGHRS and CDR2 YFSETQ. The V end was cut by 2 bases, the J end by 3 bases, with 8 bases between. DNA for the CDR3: TGCGCCAGCAGCTTAGGAAGGTCTAATGAAAAACTGTTTTTT. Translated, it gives CASSLGRSNEKLFF.

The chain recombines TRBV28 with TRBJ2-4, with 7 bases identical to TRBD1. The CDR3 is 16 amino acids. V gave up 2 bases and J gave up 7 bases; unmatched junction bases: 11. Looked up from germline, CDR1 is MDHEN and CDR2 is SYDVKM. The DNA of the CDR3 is TGTGCCAGCAGTTTACTACAGGGGATGAGTGTTAACATTCAGTACTTC. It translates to CASSLLQGMSVNIQYF.

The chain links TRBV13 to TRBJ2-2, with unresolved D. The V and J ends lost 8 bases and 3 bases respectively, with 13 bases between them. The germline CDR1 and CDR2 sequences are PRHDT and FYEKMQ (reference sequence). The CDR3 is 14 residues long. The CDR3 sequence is CASRQVSDTGELFF. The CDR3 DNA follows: TGTGCCAGCCGGCAAGTATCGGACACCGGGGAGCTGTTTTTT.

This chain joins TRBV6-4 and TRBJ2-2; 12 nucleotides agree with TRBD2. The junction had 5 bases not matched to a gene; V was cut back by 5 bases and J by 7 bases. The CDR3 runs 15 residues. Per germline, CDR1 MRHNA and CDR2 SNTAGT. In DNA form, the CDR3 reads TGTGCCAGCAGTTGGACTAGCGGGGTTGGCGGGGAGCTGTTTTTT. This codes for CASSWTSGVGGELFF.

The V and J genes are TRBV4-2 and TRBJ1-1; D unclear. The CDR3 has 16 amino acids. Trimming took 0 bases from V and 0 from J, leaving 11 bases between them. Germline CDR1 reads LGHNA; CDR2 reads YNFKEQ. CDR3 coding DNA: TGTGCCAGCAGCCAAGACGCCACACCCATGAACACTGAAGCTTTCTTT. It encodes CASSQDATPMNTEAFF.

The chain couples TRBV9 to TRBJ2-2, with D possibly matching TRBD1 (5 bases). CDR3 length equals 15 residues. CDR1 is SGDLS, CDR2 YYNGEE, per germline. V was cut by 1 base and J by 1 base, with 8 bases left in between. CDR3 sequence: CASSVRQLNTGELFF. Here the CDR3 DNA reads TGTGCCAGCAGCGTACGACAGCTGAACACCGGGGAGCTGTTTTTT.

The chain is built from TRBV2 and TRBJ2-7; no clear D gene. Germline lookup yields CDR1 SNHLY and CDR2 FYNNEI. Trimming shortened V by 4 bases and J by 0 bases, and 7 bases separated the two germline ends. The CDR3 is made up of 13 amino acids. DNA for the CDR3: TGTGCCAGCAGTGCGGCCAGCTCCTACGAGCAGTACTTC. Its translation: CASSAASSYEQYF.

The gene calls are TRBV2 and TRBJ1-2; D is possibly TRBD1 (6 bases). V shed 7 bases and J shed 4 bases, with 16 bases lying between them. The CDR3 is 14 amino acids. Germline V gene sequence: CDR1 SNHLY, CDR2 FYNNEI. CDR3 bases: TGTGCCAGCAAGGGATCGGGGGCTACCTATGGCTACACCTTC. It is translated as CASKGSGATYGYTF.

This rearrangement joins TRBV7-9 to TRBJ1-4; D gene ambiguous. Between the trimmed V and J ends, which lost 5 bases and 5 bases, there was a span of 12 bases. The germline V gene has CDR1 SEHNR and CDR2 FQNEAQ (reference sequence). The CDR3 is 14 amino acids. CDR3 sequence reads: CASSQTSGNEKLFF. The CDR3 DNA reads TGTGCCAGCAGCCAAACATCGGGGAATGAAAAACTGTTTTTT.

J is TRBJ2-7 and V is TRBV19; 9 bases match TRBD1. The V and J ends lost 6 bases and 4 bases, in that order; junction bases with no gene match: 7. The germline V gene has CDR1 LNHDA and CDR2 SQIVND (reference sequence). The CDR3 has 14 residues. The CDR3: CASRWGQGPYEQYF. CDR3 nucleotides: TGTGCCAGTAGATGGGGACAGGGACCTTACGAGCAGTACTTC.

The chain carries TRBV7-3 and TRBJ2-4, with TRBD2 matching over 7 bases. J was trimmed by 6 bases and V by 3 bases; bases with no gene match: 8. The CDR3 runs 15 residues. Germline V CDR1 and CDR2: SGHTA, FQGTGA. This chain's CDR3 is CASSFQPGRGNIQYF. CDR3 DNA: TGTGCCAGCAGCTTTCAGCCAGGGAGGGGAAACATTCAGTACTTC.

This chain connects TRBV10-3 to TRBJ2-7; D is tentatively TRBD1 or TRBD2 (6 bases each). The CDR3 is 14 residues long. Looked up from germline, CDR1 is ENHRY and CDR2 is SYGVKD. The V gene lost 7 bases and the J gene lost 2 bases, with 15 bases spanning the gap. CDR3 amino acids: CAIKGGPTTYEQYF. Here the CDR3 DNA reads TGTGCCATCAAAGGGGGGCCCACCACCTACGAGCAGTACTTC.

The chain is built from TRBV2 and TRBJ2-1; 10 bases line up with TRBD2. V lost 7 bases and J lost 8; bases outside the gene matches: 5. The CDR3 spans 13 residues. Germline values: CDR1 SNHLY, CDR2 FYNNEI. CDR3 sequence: CASTSGRAHEQFF. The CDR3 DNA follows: TGTGCCAGCACCAGCGGGAGGGCCCATGAGCAGTTCTTC.

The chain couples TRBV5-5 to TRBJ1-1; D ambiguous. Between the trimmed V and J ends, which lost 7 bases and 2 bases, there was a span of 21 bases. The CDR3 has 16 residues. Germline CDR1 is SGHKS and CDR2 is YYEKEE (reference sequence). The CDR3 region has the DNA TGTGCCAGCTTATCCATCGCAGGTTGGTCCAACACTGAAGCTTTCTTT. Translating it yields CASLSIAGWSNTEAFF.

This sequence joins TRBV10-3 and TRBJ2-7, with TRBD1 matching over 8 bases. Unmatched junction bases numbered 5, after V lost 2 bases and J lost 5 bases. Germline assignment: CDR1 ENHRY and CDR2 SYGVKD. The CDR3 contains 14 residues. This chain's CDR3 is CAISETGQVNEQYF. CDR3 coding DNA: TGTGCCATCAGTGAGACGGGACAGGTCAACGAGCAGTACTTC.

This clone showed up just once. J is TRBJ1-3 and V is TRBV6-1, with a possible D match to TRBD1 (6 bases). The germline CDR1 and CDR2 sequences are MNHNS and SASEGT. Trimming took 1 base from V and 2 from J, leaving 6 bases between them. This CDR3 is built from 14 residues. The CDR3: CASSEDRAGNTIYF. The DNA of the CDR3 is TGTGCCAGCAGTGAAGACAGGGCTGGAAACACCATATATTTT.

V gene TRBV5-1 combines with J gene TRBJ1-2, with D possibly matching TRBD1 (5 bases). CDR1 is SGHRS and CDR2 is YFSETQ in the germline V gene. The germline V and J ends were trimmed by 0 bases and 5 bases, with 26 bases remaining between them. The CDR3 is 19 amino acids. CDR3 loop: CASSLGLPGTDHIPYGYTF. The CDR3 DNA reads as TGCGCCAGCAGCTTGGGCCTTCCCGGGACCGACCATATACCGTATGGCTACACCTTC.

The CDR3 loop reads CASSRRDKQETQYF. The CDR3 DNA follows: TGTGCCAGCTCCCGCCGGGACAAACAAGAGACCCAGTACTTC. The gene calls are TRBV18 and TRBJ2-5, with a weak D call TRBD1 (6 bases). Looked up from germline, CDR1 is KGHSH and CDR2 is LQKENI. This CDR3 contains 14 residues. V gave up 6 bases and J gave up 2 bases, with 13 bases separating them.

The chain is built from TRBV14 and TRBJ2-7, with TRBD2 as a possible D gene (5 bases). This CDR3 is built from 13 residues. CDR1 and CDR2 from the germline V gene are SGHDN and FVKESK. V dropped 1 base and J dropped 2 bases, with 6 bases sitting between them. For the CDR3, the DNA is TGTGCCAGCAGCCAAGGAGGGACCTACGAGCAGTACTTC. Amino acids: CASSQGGTYEQYF.